These 10 T cell receptor beta chains share one sample of origin, sequenced in a study of T cell repertoires in cytomegalovirus infection. TCRdb re-derived calls from the reads in MiXCR, one entry per CDR3 protein. The sample comprises about 50,000 distinct CDR3 sequences, roughly a fifth of which are singletons, and roughly 75% rests with the top ten. The antigens of these receptors remain unknown. The sample here was CD8+ T cells from cultured PBMCs, taken from culture after CMV antigen stimulation. The origin of the receptors is a human donor in good health (CMV status not recorded). Some clones in this sample may be carry-over from other donors' samples.

The V call is TRBV6-2 or TRBV6-3, the J call TRBJ1-5; D remains ambiguous. The CDR3 contains 13 residues. Germline V lookup: CDR1 MNHEY, CDR2 SVGEGT. Trimming cost V 7 bases and J 2 bases, with 9 bases left between them. The CDR3 DNA reads TGTGCCAGCATGGACGACGGCAATCAGCCCCAGCATTTT. Protein sequence: CASMDDGNQPQHF.

The rearrangement links TRBV5-1 to TRBJ1-2; D not certain. Germline V gene sequence: CDR1 SGHRS, CDR2 YFSETQ. V gave up 4 bases and J gave up 8 bases, with 27 bases separating them. This CDR3 region has 17 residues. The CDR3 loop reads CASSHTLRAGRFLGYTF. DNA of the CDR3: TGCGCCAGCAGCCATACACTTCGGGCAGGTCGATTCTTAGGCTACACCTTC.

This chain links TRBV4-1 with TRBJ2-7; possibly TRBD1 or TRBD2 for D (6 bases each). Deletions cut 0 bases from V and 7 bases from J, with 22 bases between. This CDR3 has 17 residues. Germline V gene lookup returns CDR1 MGHRA and CDR2 YSYEKL. CDR3 bases: TGCGCCAGCAGCCAAGATGGGGGGCAGGACTCTACTAGGGAGCAGTACTTC. Protein product: CASSQDGGQDSTREQYF.

This clonotype was seen a few times. The chain carries TRBV6-2 or TRBV6-3 and TRBJ2-7; 9 nucleotides agree with TRBD1. Germline V gives CDR1 MNHEY, CDR2 SVGEGT. CDR3 size: 14 residues. Unmatched junction bases numbered 2, after V lost 2 bases and J lost 3 bases. The CDR3 region has the DNA TGTGCCAGCAGTTACCCGGGACAGGGCTACGAGCAGTACTTC. Residues: CASSYPGQGYEQYF.

This clonotype was counted between two and nine times. V is TRBV6-1 and J is TRBJ2-2; no reliable D call. Germline CDR1 MNHNS, CDR2 SASEGT. The CDR3 contains 15 residues. Trimming took 3 bases from V and 6 from J, leaving 14 bases between them. The CDR3 region has the DNA TGTGCCAGCAGTGAGAAGAGAAGTTTGCCCGGGGAGCTGTTTTTT. It yields the protein CASSEKRSLPGELFF.

Ten or more counts support this clonotype. The rearrangement links TRBV5-1 to TRBJ2-7, with 10 bases lining up with TRBD2. This CDR3 has 15 amino acids. Trimming cost V 2 bases and J 3 bases; bases outside gene matches: 5. Looked up from germline, CDR1 is SGHRS and CDR2 is YFSETQ. This CDR3 reads CASSLVGTSVYEQYF. CDR3 nucleotides: TGCGCCAGCAGCTTAGTGGGGACTAGCGTCTACGAGCAGTACTTC.

This clonotype turned up a few times. The junction does not match germline at one end; this may be a read error. This chain uses TRBV6-1 with TRBJ1-6; D gene ambiguous. From germline, CDR1 is MNHNS and CDR2 SASEGT. The CDR3 contains 14 residues. CDR3 DNA: TGTCCCAGCAGTGAAGTTCAAATGAATTCACCCCTCCACTTT. Translating it yields CPSSEVQMNSPLHF.

V and J are TRBV4-1 and TRBJ2-7, with D possibly TRBD1 on 6 matching bases. The CDR3 is 17 residues long. Germline V gives CDR1 MGHRA, CDR2 YSYEKL. The V and J ends lost 6 bases and 0 bases respectively, with 21 bases between them. CDR3 DNA: TGCGCCAGCAGTCCTGCCCAGTCCGGGACAATCTCCTACGAGCAGTACTTC. Amino acid sequence: CASSPAQSGTISYEQYF.

This clonotype has a count of ten or more. V and J are TRBV19 and TRBJ2-3, with D perhaps being TRBD1 or TRBD2 (5 bases each). Germline values: CDR1 LNHDA, CDR2 SQIVND (reference sequence). The V end lost 3 bases, the J end lost 2 bases, and 24 bases lay between the germline ends. The CDR3 spans 19 residues. DNA for the CDR3: TGTGCCAGTAGTATCCCCTCCGGGACCTCATATTCCTTCACAGATACGCAGTATTTT. Translated, it gives CASSIPSGTSYSFTDTQYF.

This clonotype came up a few times. J is TRBJ1-5 and V is TRBV6-1; D gene ambiguous. Germline CDR1 is MNHNS and CDR2 is SASEGT. Trimming cost V 5 bases and J 0 bases, with 11 bases left between them. The CDR3 is made up of 15 amino acids. CDR3 nucleotide sequence: TGTGCCAGCAGTTATCCAAACCATAGCAATCAGCCCCAGCATTTT. It codes for CASSYPNHSNQPQHF.